One sample yielded the 32 T cell receptor beta chains listed below, sequenced in a study of cytomegalovirus exposure and HLA in healthy donors. Researchers ran the PCR with 60 Vbeta and 13 Jbeta primers. Produced via immunoSEQ multiplex PCR; TCRdb's table is partial and in-frame only. The repertoire holds 150,000 to 200,000 clones, with around 77% as singletons. Material: PBMCs. These receptors all come from a woman aged 25 to 39 in good health and CMV-seronegative.

The chain has TRBV7-2 and TRBJ2-7; 11 bases agree with TRBD2. CDR1 SGHTA and CDR2 FQGNSA come from the germline V gene. The CDR3 contains 15 residues. Germline trimming cut 7 bases from V and 7 bases from J; bases unmatched to any gene: 12. This CDR3 is CASTSGLAVVREQYF. The CDR3 DNA sequence: TGTGCCAGCACCTCGGGACTAGCGGTAGTCCGGGAGCAGTACTTC.

The J gene is TRBJ2-7, the V gene TRBV19; D not certain. The V end was cut by 1 base, the J end by 0 bases, with 7 bases between. Germline V gene data show CDR1 as LNHDA and CDR2 as SQIVND (reference sequence). This CDR3 is 14 amino acids long. The CDR3 bases are TGTGCCAGTAGTATAGTGTCTAGCTCCTACGAGCAGTACTTC. It encodes CASSIVSSSYEQYF.

This chain uses TRBV27 with TRBJ1-2, with D perhaps TRBD1 (5 bases). The germline gives CDR1 MNHEY, CDR2 SMNVEV (reference sequence). The length of the CDR3 is 14 residues. The germline V and J ends were trimmed by 0 bases and 4 bases, with 9 bases remaining between them. The CDR3, as DNA: TGTGCCAGCAGTTTATCGGCAGGGCCCTATGGCTACACCTTC. Protein sequence: CASSLSAGPYGYTF.

The chain couples TRBV5-1 to TRBJ2-1; 9 bases match TRBD2. There are 15 residues in the CDR3. Looked up from germline, CDR1 is SGHRS and CDR2 is YFSETQ. Trimming took 0 bases from V and 8 from J; bases not matched to a gene: 6. CDR3 protein: CASSLARGGGDEQFF. DNA of the CDR3: TGCGCCAGCAGCTTGGCCCGCGGGGGGGGCGATGAGCAGTTCTTC.

The gene calls are TRBV29-1 and TRBJ1-1, with D perhaps TRBD1 (5 bases). The germline CDR1 and CDR2 sequences are SQVTM and ANQGSEA. The V and J ends lost 7 bases and 1 base respectively, with 7 bases between them. The CDR3 is made up of 11 amino acids. The CDR3 coding sequence is TGCAGCGGGGGGGAGAACACTGAAGCTTTCTTT. Its protein is CSGGENTEAFF.

The chain links TRBV7-8 to TRBJ1-6, with 9 nucleotides matching TRBD1. This CDR3 spans 16 amino acids. Looked up from germline, CDR1 is SGHVS and CDR2 is FQNEAQ. V was pared by 1 base and J by 10 bases, with 8 bases of the junction left unmatched. The CDR3 bases are TGTGCCAGCAGCTTAGGACCGACAGGGGGTGGCTCACCCCTCCACTTT. This encodes CASSLGPTGGGSPLHF.

This clone was counted once. The rearrangement links TRBV19 to TRBJ1-1, with 11 bases lining up with TRBD1. Germline V gene data show CDR1 as LNHDA and CDR2 as SQIVND (reference sequence). CDR3 length: 13 residues. J gave up 5 bases and V 7 bases, and 3 bases lay outside the gene matches. This CDR3 reads CASMDRGRTEAFF. In DNA form, the CDR3 reads TGTGCCAGTATGGACAGGGGGCGTACTGAAGCTTTCTTT.

V and J are TRBV4-3 and TRBJ2-3; 16 nucleotides match TRBD2. The CDR3 contains 19 residues. CDR1 and CDR2 (germline): LGHNA, YSLEER. V dropped 3 bases and J dropped 10; count of bases not matched to a gene: 16. CDR3 coding DNA: TGCGCCAGCAGCCAGCTAACCGGGACTAGCGGGAGGGGAAATAGCGCGCAGTATTTT. Translating gives CASSQLTGTSGRGNSAQYF.

This clone was seen repeatedly, ten times or more. CDR3 bases: TGCGCCAGCAGCCAAGAGCCAGCGCTGAACACTGAAGCTTTCTTT. Translated: CASSQEPALNTEAFF. The J gene is TRBJ1-1, the V gene TRBV4-1; D not resolved. The length of the CDR3 is 15 residues. V was pared by 0 bases and J by 0 bases, with 8 bases between. CDR1 is MGHRA, CDR2 YSYEKL, per germline.

The chain joins TRBV14 to TRBJ1-4, with D perhaps matching TRBD1 (6 bases). There are 15 residues in the CDR3. Germline assignment: CDR1 SGHDN and CDR2 FVKESK. Trimming removed 0 bases at V and 8 bases at J, with 13 bases between. The CDR3 here is CASSQDETGGEKLFF. CDR3 DNA sequence: TGTGCCAGCAGCCAAGATGAGACAGGCGGGGAAAAACTGTTTTTT.

This clone was detected only a few times. The V and J genes are TRBV2 and TRBJ2-2; 8 nucleotides agree with TRBD1. V lost 7 bases, J lost 0 bases, and 4 bases stayed unmatched. There are 15 residues in the CDR3. From germline, CDR1 is SNHLY and CDR2 FYNNEI. Here the CDR3 reads CASKQGDPNTGELFF. The CDR3 coding sequence is TGTGCCAGCAAACAGGGGGACCCGAACACCGGGGAGCTGTTTTTT.

This chain connects TRBV28 to TRBJ2-7; possibly TRBD2 for D (6 bases). Between the trimmed V and J ends, which lost 3 bases and 7 bases, there was a span of 16 bases. The CDR3 runs to 14 residues. CDR1 and CDR2 (germline): MDHEN, SYDVKM. The CDR3 DNA follows: TGTGCCAGCAGTTTTGGGAGGCGGGATCGGGAGCAGTACTTC. Encoded protein: CASSFGRRDREQYF.

The count of this clone is one. The chain uses TRBV6-6 and TRBJ1-1, with unresolved D. The ends were cut back, 0 bases at V and 4 bases at J, with 15 bases in the middle. This CDR3 region has 16 residues. The germline gives CDR1 MNHNY, CDR2 SVGAGI (reference sequence). CDR3 amino acids: CASSYSMSGPGTEAFF. For the CDR3, the DNA is TGTGCCAGCAGTTACTCGATGAGTGGGCCAGGCACTGAAGCTTTCTTT.

The chain employs TRBV5-1 and TRBJ1-1; D is ambiguous. V was trimmed by 2 bases and J by 10 bases, leaving 15 bases between them. Looked up from germline, CDR1 is SGHRS and CDR2 is YFSETQ. This CDR3 is 13 amino acids long. Here the CDR3 DNA reads TGCGCCAGCAGCTTAGAGAGCCCATTCCCAGCTTTCTTT. It translates to CASSLESPFPAFF.

The V call is TRBV6-1, the J call TRBJ2-1; possible D gene TRBD2, 7 bases. Germline V gene data show CDR1 as MNHNS and CDR2 as SASEGT. Trimming cost V 6 bases and J 3 bases, with 12 bases left between them. The CDR3 sequence is 14 residues long. CDR3 sequence (DNA): TGTGCCAGCAGGGGCGGGGGACACTACAATGAGCAGTTCTTC. Protein sequence: CASRGGGHYNEQFF.

This clone was counted only a few times. The chain recombines TRBV19 with TRBJ1-2, with D perhaps matching TRBD1 (5 bases). Germline V gene lookup returns CDR1 LNHDA and CDR2 SQIVND (reference sequence). The CDR3 is 14 amino acids. Trimming left V 3 bases short and J 5 bases short, with 13 bases between. The CDR3 coding sequence is TGTGCCAGTAGTATTGGGGCAGAACTTTATGGCTACACCTTC. This translates into CASSIGAELYGYTF. The whole variable domain, filled in from reference TRBV19 and TRBJ1-2, reads DGGITQSPKYLFRKEGQNVTLSCEQNLNHDAMYWYRQDPGQGLRLIYYSQIVNDFQKGDIAEGYSVSREKKESFPLTVTSAQKNPTAFYLCASSIGAELYGYTFGSGTRLTVV.

The chain combines TRBV7-9 with TRBJ2-1, with 7 positions matching TRBD2. Germline assignment: CDR1 SEHNR and CDR2 FQNEAQ (reference sequence). V lost 1 base to trimming and J lost 3 bases; unmatched junction nucleotides: 3. The CDR3 has 15 residues. CDR3 sequence reads: CASSLGSSGYNEQFF. Here the CDR3 DNA reads TGTGCCAGCAGCTTAGGGTCTAGCGGCTACAATGAGCAGTTCTTC.

This chain joins TRBV18 and TRBJ1-3, with D uncertain. The CDR3 runs to 15 residues. The V end was cut by 5 bases, the J end by 4 bases, with 15 bases between. The V gene's germline CDR1 is KGHSH and CDR2 LQKENI. CDR3 protein: CASSRVGTAGNTIYF. As DNA, the CDR3 is TGTGCCAGCTCAAGAGTCGGAACAGCCGGAAACACCATATATTTT.

This clone appeared many times. The V and J genes are TRBV4-1 and TRBJ1-2, with unresolved D. From germline, CDR1 is MGHRA and CDR2 YSYEKL. Trimming left V 2 bases short and J 4 bases short, with 11 bases between. The CDR3 contains 14 residues. This CDR3 is CASSQTVTTYGYTF. In nucleotides, the CDR3 is TGCGCCAGCAGCCAAACGGTCACCACCTATGGCTACACCTTC.

The chain couples TRBV7-2 to TRBJ1-3, with TRBD1 identical over 10 bases. V lost 4 bases, J lost 7 bases, and 16 bases stayed unmatched. The germline gives CDR1 SGHTA, CDR2 FQGNSA. The CDR3 totals 18 residues. DNA of the CDR3: TGTGCCAGCAGCTCCGTCCCGGGACAGGGGTTGGGTAGTAACACCATATATTTT. Translated, it gives CASSSVPGQGLGSNTIYF. Full variable domain (remainder filled in from reference TRBV7-2 and TRBJ1-3): GAGVSQSPSNKVTEKGKDVELRCDPISGHTALYWYRQSLGQGLEFLIYFQGNSAPDKSGLPSDRFSAERTGGSVSTLTIQRTQQEDSAVYLCASSSVPGQGLGSNTIYFGEGSWLTVV.

The chain carries TRBV7-9 and TRBJ1-2; 10 bases match TRBD1. The CDR3 sequence is 18 residues long. In germline, CDR1 is SEHNR, CDR2 FQNEAQ (reference sequence). J lost 4 bases, V lost 6 bases, and 17 bases had no gene match. The CDR3 reads CASSLLPGQGFSGYGYTF. The CDR3 region has the DNA TGTGCCAGCAGTTTACTTCCGGGACAGGGGTTCTCCGGCTATGGCTACACCTTC.

The chain combines TRBV9 with TRBJ2-3, with 8 bases fitting TRBD2. Germline-derived CDR1 and CDR2 are SGDLS and YYNGEE. The junction had 1 base not matched to a gene; V was cut back by 0 bases and J by 1 base. This CDR3 is built from 15 residues. In nucleotides, the CDR3 is TGTGCCAGCAGCGTAGAGGGACTAGGCACAGATACGCAGTATTTT. It codes for CASSVEGLGTDTQYF.

This chain links TRBV15 with TRBJ2-7; the match to TRBD2 covers 8 bases. The CDR3 sequence is 15 residues long. Germline V gives CDR1 LNHNV, CDR2 YYDKDF (reference sequence). V shed 5 bases and J 5 bases; nucleotides not matched to a gene: 11. As DNA, the CDR3 is TGTGCCACCAGCCACTTTAGCGGGGCCGCCGACGAGCAGTACTTC. Encoded protein: CATSHFSGAADEQYF.

The CDR3 bases are TGCGCCAGCAGGGGACAGGGGGACTCCTACGAGCAGTACTTC. It yields the protein CASRGQGDSYEQYF. V gene TRBV5-1 combines with J gene TRBJ2-7, with 11 bases aligning to TRBD1. The junction had 1 base not matched to a gene; V was cut back by 5 bases and J by 0 bases. The CDR3 extends over 14 amino acids. Germline V gene data show CDR1 as SGHRS and CDR2 as YFSETQ.

This clone occurred once. The chain couples TRBV5-1 to TRBJ1-1, with no clear D. CDR3 length equals 15 residues. Trimming stripped 0 bases from V and 3 bases from J, with 12 bases between. Germline CDR1 and CDR2: SGHRS and YFSETQ. For the CDR3, the DNA is TGCGCCAGCAGCTTGGGGTTTGAGTTGGACACTGAAGCTTTCTTT. This encodes CASSLGFELDTEAFF. The full variable domain, its missing parts supplied by reference TRBV5-1 and TRBJ1-1, is KAGVTQTPRYLIKTRGQQVTLSCSPISGHRSVSWYQQTPGQGLQFLFEYFSETQRNKGNFPGRFSGRQFSNSRSEMNVSTLELGDSALYLCASSLGFELDTEAFFGQGTRLTVV.

This rearrangement joins TRBV2 to TRBJ2-5; a possible D gene is TRBD2 (6 bases). This CDR3 comprises 14 residues. V lost 7 bases and J lost 5, with 17 bases in between. In germline, CDR1 is SNHLY, CDR2 FYNNEI. CDR3 nucleotide sequence: TGTGCCAGCAAGACGGGGGTCTCCCGGGAGACCCAGTACTTC. It specifies CASKTGVSRETQYF.

The chain joins TRBV30 to TRBJ1-2; D uncertain. The CDR3 is 14 residues long. With 0 bases removed from V and 4 bases from J, the gap between germline ends came to 12 bases. Germline V gene data show CDR1 as GTSNPN and CDR2 as SVGIG (reference sequence). The CDR3 DNA is TGTGCCTGGAGTGTACCCCCCTACGGCTATGGCTACACCTTC. Its protein is CAWSVPPYGYGYTF.

The chain employs TRBV7-2 and TRBJ2-1, with 9 nucleotides matching TRBD2. V shed 5 bases, J shed 10 bases, and the junction held 12 bases outside the gene matches. This CDR3 contains 15 residues. Germline CDR1 SGHTA, CDR2 FQGNSA. Written as DNA, the CDR3 is TGTGCCAGCAGCCCCGGGACTAGCCCCCTGGGAGAGCAGTTCTTC. Protein: CASSPGTSPLGEQFF.

This clone was detected only once. J is TRBJ1-5 and V is TRBV19, with D unclear. The length of the CDR3 is 17 residues. In germline, CDR1 is LNHDA, CDR2 SQIVND (reference sequence). Trimming removed 3 bases from V and 1 base from J, with 16 bases in between. In nucleotides, the CDR3 is TGTGCCAGTAGTATTGAAGGGAGGGCCGCGAGCAATCAGCCCCAGCATTTT. Protein sequence: CASSIEGRAASNQPQHF.

This chain uses TRBV29-1 with TRBJ2-7; 7 bases align to TRBD1. The CDR3 spans 12 residues. The junction had 0 bases not matched to a gene; V was cut back by 2 bases and J by 2 bases. Germline CDR1 SQVTM, CDR2 ANQGSEA. Here the CDR3 reads CSVERGPYEQYF. CDR3 in DNA: TGCAGCGTTGAAAGGGGGCCCTACGAGCAGTACTTC.

This chain uses TRBV6-5 with TRBJ1-6, with TRBD1 identical over 10 bases. Germline values: CDR1 MNHEY, CDR2 SVGAGI. The CDR3 contains 14 residues. Unmatched junction bases numbered 5, after V lost 6 bases and J lost 9 bases. CDR3 coding DNA: TGTGCCAGCAGGGGACAGGGGATGAGTTCACCCCTCCACTTT. Its translation: CASRGQGMSSPLHF.

V usage is TRBV19 and J usage is TRBJ1-5; D unresolved. The CDR3 runs 13 residues. V was shortened by 1 base and J by 5 bases, with 6 bases between the two germline ends. The germline V gene encodes CDR1 LNHDA and CDR2 SQIVND (reference sequence). CDR3 nucleotides: TGTGCCAGTAGTATAGTACGGGATCAGCCCCAGCATTTT. Its protein product is CASSIVRDQPQHF.